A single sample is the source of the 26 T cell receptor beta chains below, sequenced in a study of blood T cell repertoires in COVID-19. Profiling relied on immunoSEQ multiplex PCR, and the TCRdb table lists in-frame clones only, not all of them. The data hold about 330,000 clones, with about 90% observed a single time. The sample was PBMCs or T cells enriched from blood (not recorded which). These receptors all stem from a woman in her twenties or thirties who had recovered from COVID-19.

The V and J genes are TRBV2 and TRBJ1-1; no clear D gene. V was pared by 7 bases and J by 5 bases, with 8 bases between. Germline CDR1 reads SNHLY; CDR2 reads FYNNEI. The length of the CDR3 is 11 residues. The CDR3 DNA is TGTGCCAGCAAGGAGGAGACTGAAGCTTTCTTT. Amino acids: CASKEETEAFF.

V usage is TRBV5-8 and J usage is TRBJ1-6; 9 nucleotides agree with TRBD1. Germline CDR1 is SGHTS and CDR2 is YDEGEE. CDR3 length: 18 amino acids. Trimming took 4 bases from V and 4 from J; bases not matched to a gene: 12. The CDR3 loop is CASSLGRTDRGYNSPLHF. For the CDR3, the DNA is TGTGCCAGCAGCCTTGGCCGGACGGACAGGGGATATAATTCACCCCTCCACTTT.

The CDR3 DNA follows: TGTGCCAGCAGCCTACAGGGGCCCCAGCTTGAAGCTTTCTTT. It specifies CASSLQGPQLEAFF. This rearrangement joins TRBV6-5 to TRBJ1-1, with 7 bases that match TRBD1. With 6 bases clipped from V and 7 bases from J, the junction kept 11 bases outside the gene matches. Germline CDR1 is MNHEY and CDR2 is SVGAGI. The CDR3 spans 14 residues.

The CDR3 bases are TGTGCCAGCACCCCGTTGGAGACCCAGTACTTC. Translated: CASTPLETQYF. The rearrangement links TRBV7-9 to TRBJ2-5; D gene ambiguous. The germline V and J ends were trimmed by 7 bases and 5 bases, with 8 bases remaining between them. The CDR3 consists of 11 residues. CDR1 is SEHNR, CDR2 FQNEAQ, per germline (reference sequence).

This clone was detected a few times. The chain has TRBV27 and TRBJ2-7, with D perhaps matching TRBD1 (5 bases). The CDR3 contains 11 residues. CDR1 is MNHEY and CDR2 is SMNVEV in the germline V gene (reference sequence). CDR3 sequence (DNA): TGTGCGACCATCAGGGCGGACGAGCAGTACTTC. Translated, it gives CATIRADEQYF.

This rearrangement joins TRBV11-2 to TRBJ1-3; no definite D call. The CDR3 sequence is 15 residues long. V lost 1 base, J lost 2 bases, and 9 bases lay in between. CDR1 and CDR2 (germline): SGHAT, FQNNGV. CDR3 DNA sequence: TGTGCCAGCAGCTTAGTCCCAGGCCCTGGAAACACCATATATTTT. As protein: CASSLVPGPGNTIYF.

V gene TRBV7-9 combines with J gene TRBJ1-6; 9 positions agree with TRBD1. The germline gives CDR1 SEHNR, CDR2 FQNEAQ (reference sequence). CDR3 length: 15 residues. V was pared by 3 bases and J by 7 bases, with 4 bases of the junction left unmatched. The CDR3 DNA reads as TGTGCCAGCAGCTTGGGGACAGGGCCCAATTCACCCCTCCACTTT. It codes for CASSLGTGPNSPLHF.

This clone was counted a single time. The CDR3 loop reads CASSEGVTSYGYTF. CDR3 in DNA: TGTGCCAGCAGCGAGGGGGTAACTAGCTATGGCTACACCTTC. This chain links TRBV9 with TRBJ1-2, with D possibly matching TRBD1 (6 bases). Germline V gene lookup returns CDR1 SGDLS and CDR2 YYNGEE. Trimming removed 3 bases at V and 4 bases at J, with 13 bases between. The CDR3 contains 14 residues. Based on the CDR3 plus reference TRBV9 and TRBJ1-2, the full variable domain is DSGVTQTPKHLITATGQRVTLRCSPRSGDLSVYWYQQSLDQGLQFLIQYYNGEERAKGNILERFSAQQFPDLHSELNLSSLELGDSALYFCASSEGVTSYGYTFGSGTRLTVV.

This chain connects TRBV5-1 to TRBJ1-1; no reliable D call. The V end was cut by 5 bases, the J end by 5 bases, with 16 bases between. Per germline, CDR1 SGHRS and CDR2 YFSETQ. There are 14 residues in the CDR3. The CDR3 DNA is TGCGCCAGCAGTTTTAGGGCGGAGGAGACTGAAGCTTTCTTT. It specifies CASSFRAEETEAFF.

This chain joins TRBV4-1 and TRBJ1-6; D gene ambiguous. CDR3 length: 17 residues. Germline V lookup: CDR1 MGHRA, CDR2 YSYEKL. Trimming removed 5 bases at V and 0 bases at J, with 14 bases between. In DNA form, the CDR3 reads TGCGCCAGCAGCTTGGAAACCGGGAGCTCCTATAATTCACCCCTCCACTTT. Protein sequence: CASSLETGSSYNSPLHF.

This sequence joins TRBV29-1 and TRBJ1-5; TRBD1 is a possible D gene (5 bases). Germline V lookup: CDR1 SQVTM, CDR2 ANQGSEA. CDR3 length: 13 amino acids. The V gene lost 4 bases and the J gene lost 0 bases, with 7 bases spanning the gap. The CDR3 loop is CSVADSSNQPQHF. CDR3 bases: TGCAGCGTTGCTGACAGTAGCAATCAGCCCCAGCATTTT.

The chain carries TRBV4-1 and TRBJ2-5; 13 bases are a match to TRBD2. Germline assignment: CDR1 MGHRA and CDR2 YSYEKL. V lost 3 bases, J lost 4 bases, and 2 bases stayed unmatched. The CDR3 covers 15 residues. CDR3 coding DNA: TGCGCCAGCAGCCAGGGACTAGCGGGGCGAGAGACCCAGTACTTC. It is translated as CASSQGLAGRETQYF.

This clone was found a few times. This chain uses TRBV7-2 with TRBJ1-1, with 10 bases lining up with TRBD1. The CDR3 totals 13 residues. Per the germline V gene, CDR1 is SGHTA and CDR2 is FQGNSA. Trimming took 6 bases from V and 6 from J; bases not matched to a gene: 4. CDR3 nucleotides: TGTGCCAGCAGGGGACAGGGGCCCCCTGAAGCTTTCTTT. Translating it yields CASRGQGPPEAFF.

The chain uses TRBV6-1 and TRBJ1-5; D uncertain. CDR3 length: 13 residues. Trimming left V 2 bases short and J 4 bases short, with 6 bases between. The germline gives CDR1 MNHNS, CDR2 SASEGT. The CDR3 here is CASSEKRNQPQHF. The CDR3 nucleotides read TGTGCCAGCAGTGAAAAACGGAATCAGCCCCAGCATTTT.

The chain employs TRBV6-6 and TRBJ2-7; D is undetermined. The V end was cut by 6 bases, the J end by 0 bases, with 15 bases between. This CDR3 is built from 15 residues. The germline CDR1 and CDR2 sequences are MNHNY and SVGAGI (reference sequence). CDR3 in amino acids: CASSDDFRSSYEQYF. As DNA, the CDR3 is TGTGCCAGCAGCGACGACTTTCGGAGCTCCTACGAGCAGTACTTC.

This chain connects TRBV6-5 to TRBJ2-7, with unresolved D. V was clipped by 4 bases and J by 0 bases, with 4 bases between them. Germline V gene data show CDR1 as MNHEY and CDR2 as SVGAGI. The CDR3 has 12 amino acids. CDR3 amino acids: CASSSLSYEQYF. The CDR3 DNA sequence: TGTGCCAGCAGTTCCCTCTCCTACGAGCAGTACTTC.

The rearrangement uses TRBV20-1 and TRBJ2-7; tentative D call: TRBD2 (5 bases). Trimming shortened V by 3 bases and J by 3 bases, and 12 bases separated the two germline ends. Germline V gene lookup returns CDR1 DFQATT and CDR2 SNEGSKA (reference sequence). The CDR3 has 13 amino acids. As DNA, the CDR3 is TGCAGTGCTAGTTCGGGGATGGACTACGAGCAGTACTTC. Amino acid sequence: CSASSGMDYEQYF.

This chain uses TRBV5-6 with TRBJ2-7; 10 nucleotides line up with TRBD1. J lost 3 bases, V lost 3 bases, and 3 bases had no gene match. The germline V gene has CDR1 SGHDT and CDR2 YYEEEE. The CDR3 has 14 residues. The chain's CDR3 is CASSWGQGIYEQYF. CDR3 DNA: TGTGCCAGCAGCTGGGGACAGGGGATCTACGAGCAGTACTTC.

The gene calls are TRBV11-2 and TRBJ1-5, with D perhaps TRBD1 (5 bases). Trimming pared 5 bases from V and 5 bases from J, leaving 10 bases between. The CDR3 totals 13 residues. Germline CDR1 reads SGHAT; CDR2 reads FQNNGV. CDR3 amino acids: CASSGGLHQPQHF. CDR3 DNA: TGTGCCAGCAGCGGGGGACTTCATCAGCCCCAGCATTTT.

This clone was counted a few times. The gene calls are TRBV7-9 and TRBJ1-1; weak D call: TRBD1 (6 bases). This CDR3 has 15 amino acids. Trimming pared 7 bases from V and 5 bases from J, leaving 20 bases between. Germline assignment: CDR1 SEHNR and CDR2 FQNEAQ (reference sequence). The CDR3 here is CASTLMQGRGTEAFF. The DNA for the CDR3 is TGTGCCAGCACCCTTATGCAGGGGAGGGGGACTGAAGCTTTCTTT.

The CDR3 DNA sequence: TGCGCCAGCAGCGGGGGGACCGATGCTGAAAAACTGTTTTTT. Translation: CASSGGTDAEKLFF. The chain carries TRBV5-1 and TRBJ1-4, with D possibly TRBD1 on 5 matching bases. The CDR3 runs to 14 residues. Trimming shortened V by 4 bases and J by 7 bases, and 14 bases separated the two germline ends. Germline CDR1 reads SGHRS; CDR2 reads YFSETQ.

The CDR3 DNA reads as TGCGCCAGCAGCCAGGACAGGGGTCGGGATACGCAGTATTTT. The encoded protein is CASSQDRGRDTQYF. V is TRBV5-1 and J is TRBJ2-3, with 9 nucleotides matching TRBD1. Looked up from germline, CDR1 is SGHRS and CDR2 is YFSETQ. V lost 4 bases, J lost 6 bases, and 6 bases stayed unmatched. CDR3 length: 14 amino acids. The whole variable domain, remainder taken from reference TRBV5-1 and TRBJ2-3, is KAGVTQTPRYLIKTRGQQVTLSCSPISGHRSVSWYQQTPGQGLQFLFEYFSETQRNKGNFPGRFSGRQFSNSRSEMNVSTLELGDSALYLCASSQDRGRDTQYFGPGTRLTVL.

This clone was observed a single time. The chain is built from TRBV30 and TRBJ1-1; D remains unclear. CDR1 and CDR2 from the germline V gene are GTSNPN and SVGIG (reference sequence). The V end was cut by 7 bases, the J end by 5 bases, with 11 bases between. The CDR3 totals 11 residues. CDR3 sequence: CAYSWETEAFF. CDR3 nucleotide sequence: TGTGCCTACTCTTGGGAGACTGAAGCTTTCTTT.

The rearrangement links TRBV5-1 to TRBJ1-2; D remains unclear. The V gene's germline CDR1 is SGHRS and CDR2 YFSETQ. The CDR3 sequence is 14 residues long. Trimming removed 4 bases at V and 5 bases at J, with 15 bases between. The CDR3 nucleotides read TGCGCCAGCAGCCCGGGCCGGGAAGCTTATGGCTACACCTTC. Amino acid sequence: CASSPGREAYGYTF.

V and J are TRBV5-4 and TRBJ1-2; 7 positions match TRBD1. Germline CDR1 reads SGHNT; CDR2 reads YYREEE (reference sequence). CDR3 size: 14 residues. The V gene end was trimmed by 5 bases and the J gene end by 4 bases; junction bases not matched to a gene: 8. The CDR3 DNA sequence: TGTGCCAGCAGACAATCAGGGGGGAGCTATGGCTACACCTTC. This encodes CASRQSGGSYGYTF.

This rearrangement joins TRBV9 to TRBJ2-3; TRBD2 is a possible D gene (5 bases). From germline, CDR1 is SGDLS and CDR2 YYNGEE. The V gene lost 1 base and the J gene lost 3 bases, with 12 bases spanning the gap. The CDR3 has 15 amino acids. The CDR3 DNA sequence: TGTGCCAGCAGCGTAATCGGGGAAACAACAGATACGCAGTATTTT. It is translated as CASSVIGETTDTQYF. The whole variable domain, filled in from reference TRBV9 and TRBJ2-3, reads DSGVTQTPKHLITATGQRVTLRCSPRSGDLSVYWYQQSLDQGLQFLIQYYNGEERAKGNILERFSAQQFPDLHSELNLSSLELGDSALYFCASSVIGETTDTQYFGPGTRLTVL.